Ten or more counts support the clone carrying this T cell receptor (beta chain). Germline is not matched at one junction end, which may reflect a read error. The data derive from a study of CD8+CD57+ T cells in acquired aplastic anemia. TCR beta VDJ and CDR3 were profiled, and genomic DNA was the template. Each CDR3 protein gets one entry after TCRdb re-called the reads with MiXCR. The sample consists of some 150,000 distinct CDR3 sequences, about 40% of them appearing once. The CDR3 runs to 14 residues. Germline loops: CDR1 SGHRS, CDR2 YFSETQ. This chain joins TRBV5-1 and TRBJ1-3, with D possibly matching TRBD1 (6 bases). This receptor was taken from a human donor in good health, serving as a control. Material: sorted CD4+, CD8+, or CD8+CD57+ T cells (not recorded which) from PBMCs. CDR3 DNA sequence: TGCGCCAGCAGCCAGGGGCACTCTGGAAACGCCATATATTTT. It encodes CASSQGHSGNAIYF. The whole variable domain, filled in from reference TRBV5-1 and TRBJ1-3, reads KAGVTQTPRYLIKTRGQQVTLSCSPISGHRSVSWYQQTPGQGLQFLFEYFSETQRNKGNFPGRFSGRQFSNSRSEMNVSTLELGDSALYLCASSQGHSGNAIYFGEGSWLTVV.